This TCR beta chain came from a study of T cells in Graves' hyperthyroidism and ophthalmopathy. The study based diagnoses on clinical symptoms, serum thyroxine and TRAb, thyroid ultrasound and orbital computed tomography. Using RNA transcripts as the source, TCR beta CDR3 regions were amplified. TCR CDR3 regions were first amplified by RT-PCR with HTBI primers. TCRdb itself ran the multiplex PCR reads through MiXCR, one entry per CDR3 protein. The repertoire holds around 660,000 distinct CDR3 sequences, with roughly 45% as singletons. V was clipped by 3 bases and J by 3 bases, with 6 bases between them. Germline V gives CDR1 ENHRY, CDR2 SYGVKD. This CDR3 has 13 residues. Broader study findings: Blood also held most thyroid clonotypes expanded beyond 0.001. Separating ophthalmopathy from stable hyperthyroidism was achieved by a 13 V-J model.

This clonotype has a single count. What it binds is unknown. A single base separates this from a much larger clone, so it may be a read error. The rearrangement joins TRBV10-3 to TRBJ1-5; D unclear. Material for sequencing was peripheral blood or thyroid tissue (not recorded which). The TCR sequence derives from an adult man with Graves' disease, either hyperthyroidism or ophthalmopathy (not recorded which). The chain's CDR3 is CAISDGPNQPQHF. The CDR3 DNA reads as TGTGCCATCAGTGACGGTCCCAATCAGCCCCAGCATTTT.